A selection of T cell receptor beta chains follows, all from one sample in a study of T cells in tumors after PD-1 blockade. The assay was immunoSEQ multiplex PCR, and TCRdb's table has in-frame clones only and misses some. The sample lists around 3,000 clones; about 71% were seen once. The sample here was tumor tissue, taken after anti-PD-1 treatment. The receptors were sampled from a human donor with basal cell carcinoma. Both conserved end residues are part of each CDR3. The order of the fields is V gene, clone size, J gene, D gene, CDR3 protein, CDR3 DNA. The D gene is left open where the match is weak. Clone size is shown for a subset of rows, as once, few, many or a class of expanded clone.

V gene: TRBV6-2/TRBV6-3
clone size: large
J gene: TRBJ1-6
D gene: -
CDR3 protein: CASSYAGFRSSYNSPLHF
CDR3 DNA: TGTGCCAGCAGTTACGCGGGGTTCAGGAGCTCCTATAATTCACCCCTCCACTTT

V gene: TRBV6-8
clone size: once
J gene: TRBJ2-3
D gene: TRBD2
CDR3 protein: CASSYPKTSGVMDTQYF
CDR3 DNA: TGTGCCAGCAGTTACCCCAAGACTAGCGGGGTTATGGATACGCAGTATTTT

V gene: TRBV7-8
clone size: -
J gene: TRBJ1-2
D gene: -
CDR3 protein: CASSSRTSQILYGYTF
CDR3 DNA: TGTGCCAGCAGCTCCCGTACTTCGCAAATCCTCTATGGCTACACCTTC

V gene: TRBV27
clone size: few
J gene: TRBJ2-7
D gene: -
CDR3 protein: CASSLSLGRGGYEQYF
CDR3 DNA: TGTGCCAGCAGTTTATCGTTAGGTAGGGGGGGCTACGAGCAGTACTTC

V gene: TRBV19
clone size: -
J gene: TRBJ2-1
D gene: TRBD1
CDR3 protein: CASSIDRGSYNEQFF
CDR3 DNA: TGTGCCAGTAGTATTGACAGGGGTAGCTACAATGAGCAGTTCTTC

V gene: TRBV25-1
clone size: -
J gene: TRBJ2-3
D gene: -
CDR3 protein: CASSTSRTDTQYF
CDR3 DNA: TGTGCCAGCAGCACTTCTAGGACAGATACGCAGTATTTT

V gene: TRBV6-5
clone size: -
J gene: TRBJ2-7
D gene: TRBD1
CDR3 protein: CASRGDRGYEQYF
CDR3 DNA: TGTGCCAGCAGGGGGGACAGGGGCTACGAGCAGTACTTC

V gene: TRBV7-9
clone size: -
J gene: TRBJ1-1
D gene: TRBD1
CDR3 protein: CASSSGQGPNTEAFF
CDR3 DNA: TGTGCCAGCAGCTCCGGACAGGGACCGAACACTGAAGCTTTCTTT

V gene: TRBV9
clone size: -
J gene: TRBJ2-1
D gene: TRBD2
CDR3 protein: CASSVVTGGLNEQFF
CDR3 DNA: TGTGCCAGCAGCGTAGTAACGGGGGGGCTAAATGAGCAGTTCTTC

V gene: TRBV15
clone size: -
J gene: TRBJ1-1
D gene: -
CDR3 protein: CATSRETGRAEAFF
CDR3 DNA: TGTGCCACCAGCAGAGAAACAGGGAGGGCTGAAGCTTTCTTT

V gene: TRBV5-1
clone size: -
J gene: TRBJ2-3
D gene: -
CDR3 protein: CASTSTDTQYF
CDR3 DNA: TGCGCCAGCACCTCCACAGATACGCAGTATTTT

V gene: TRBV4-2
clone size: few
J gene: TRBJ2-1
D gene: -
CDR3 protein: CASSQDSAGADGDEQFF
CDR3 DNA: TGTGCCAGCAGCCAAGATTCCGCAGGAGCAGACGGCGATGAGCAGTTCTTC

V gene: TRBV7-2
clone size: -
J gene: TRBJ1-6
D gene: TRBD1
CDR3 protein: CASSNRQGAGNSPLHF
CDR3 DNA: TGTGCCAGCAGCAATAGACAGGGCGCAGGGAATTCACCCCTCCACTTT

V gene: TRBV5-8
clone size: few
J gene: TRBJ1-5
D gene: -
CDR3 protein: CASSLSRGQPQHF
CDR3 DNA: TGTGCCAGCAGCTTGTCGAGGGGTCAGCCCCAGCATTTT

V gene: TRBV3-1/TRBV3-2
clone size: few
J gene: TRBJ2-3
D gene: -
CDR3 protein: CASRASTDTQYF
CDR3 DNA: TGTGCCAGCAGAGCTAGCACAGATACGCAGTATTTT

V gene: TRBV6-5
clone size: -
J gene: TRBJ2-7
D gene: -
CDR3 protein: CASSRTSTSYEQYF
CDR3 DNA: TGTGCCAGCAGTCGGACGTCCACTTCCTACGAGCAGTACTTC

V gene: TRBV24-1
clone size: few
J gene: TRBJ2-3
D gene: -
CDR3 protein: CATSTKQGTSTDTQYF
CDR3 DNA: TGTGCCACCAGTACCAAACAGGGAACTAGCACAGATACGCAGTATTTT

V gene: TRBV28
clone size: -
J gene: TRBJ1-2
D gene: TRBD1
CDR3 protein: CASSPPGTGAFYGYTF
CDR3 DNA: TGTGCCAGCAGCCCCCCCGGGACAGGGGCTTTCTATGGCTACACCTTC

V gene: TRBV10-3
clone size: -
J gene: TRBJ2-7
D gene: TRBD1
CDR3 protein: CAISEPGTALLDEQYF
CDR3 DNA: TGTGCCATCAGTGAGCCAGGGACAGCCCTACTCGACGAGCAGTACTTC

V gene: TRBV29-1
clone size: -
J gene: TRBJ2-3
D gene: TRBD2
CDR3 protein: CSVEDRGGLTDTQYF
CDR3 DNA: TGCAGCGTTGAAGATCGGGGGGGCCTTACAGATACGCAGTATTTT

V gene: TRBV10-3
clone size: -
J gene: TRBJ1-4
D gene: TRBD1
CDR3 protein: CAISESGQNEKLFF
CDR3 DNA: TGTGCCATCAGTGAGTCGGGACAGAATGAAAAACTGTTTTTT

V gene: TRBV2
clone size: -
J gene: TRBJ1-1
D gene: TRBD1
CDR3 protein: CASSPRQGGFTEAFF
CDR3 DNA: TGTGCCAGCAGCCCCCGACAGGGGGGTTTCACTGAAGCTTTCTTT

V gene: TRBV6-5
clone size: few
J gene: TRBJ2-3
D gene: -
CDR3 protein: CASSYWADTQYF
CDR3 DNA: TGTGCCAGCAGTTACTGGGCAGATACGCAGTATTTT

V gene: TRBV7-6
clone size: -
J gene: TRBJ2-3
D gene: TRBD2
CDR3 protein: CASSSPGTSGGGTDTQYF
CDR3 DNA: TGTGCCAGCAGCTCCCCCGGGACTAGCGGGGGCGGGACAGATACGCAGTATTTT

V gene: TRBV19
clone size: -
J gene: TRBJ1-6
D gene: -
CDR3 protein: CASSIQQSSYNSPLHF
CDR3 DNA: TGTGCCAGTAGTATACAACAGAGCTCCTATAATTCACCCCTCCACTTT

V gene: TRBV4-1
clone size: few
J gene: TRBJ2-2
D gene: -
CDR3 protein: CASSQGGFYDTGELFF
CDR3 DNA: TGCGCCAGCAGCCAAGGGGGTTTCTATGACACCGGGGAGCTGTTTTTT

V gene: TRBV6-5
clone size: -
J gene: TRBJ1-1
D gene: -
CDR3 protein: CASSYSGREAFF
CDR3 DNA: TGTGCCAGCAGTTACTCAGGAAGAGAAGCTTTCTTT

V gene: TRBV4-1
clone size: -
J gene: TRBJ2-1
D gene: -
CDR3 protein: CASSQVGGGEQFF
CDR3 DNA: TGCGCCAGCAGCCAAGTGGGAGGAGGGGAGCAGTTCTTC

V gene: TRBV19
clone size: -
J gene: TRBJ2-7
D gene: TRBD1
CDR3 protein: CASIGTGTREQYF
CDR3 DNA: TGTGCCAGTATAGGGACAGGAACACGCGAGCAGTACTTC

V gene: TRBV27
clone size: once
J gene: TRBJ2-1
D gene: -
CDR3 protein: CASSRARDAHSNEQFF
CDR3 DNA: TGTGCCAGCAGCCGAGCACGGGACGCTCATAGCAATGAGCAGTTCTTC

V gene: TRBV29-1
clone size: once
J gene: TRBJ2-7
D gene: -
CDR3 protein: CSVEDPGFSYEQYF
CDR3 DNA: TGCAGCGTTGAAGACCCGGGGTTCTCCTACGAGCAGTACTTC

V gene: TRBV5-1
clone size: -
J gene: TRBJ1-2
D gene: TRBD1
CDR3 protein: CASSPQGYYGYTF
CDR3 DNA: TGCGCCAGCAGCCCACAGGGGTACTATGGCTACACCTTC

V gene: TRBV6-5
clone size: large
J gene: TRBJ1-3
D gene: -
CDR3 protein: CASIATASGNTIYF
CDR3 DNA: TGTGCCAGCATTGCGACGGCCTCTGGAAACACCATATATTTT

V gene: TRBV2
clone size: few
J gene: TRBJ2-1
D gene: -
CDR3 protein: CASSEGPSNEQFF
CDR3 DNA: TGTGCCAGCAGTGAAGGCCCGTCCAATGAGCAGTTCTTC

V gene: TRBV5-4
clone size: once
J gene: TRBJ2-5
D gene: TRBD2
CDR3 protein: CASSSGLAGAHKETQYF
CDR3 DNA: TGTGCCAGCAGCTCCGGACTAGCGGGGGCTCATAAAGAGACCCAGTACTTC

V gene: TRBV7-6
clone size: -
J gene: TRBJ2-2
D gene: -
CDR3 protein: CASSLAGVRELFF
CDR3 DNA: TGTGCCAGCAGCTTAGCGGGGGTGAGGGAGCTGTTTTTT

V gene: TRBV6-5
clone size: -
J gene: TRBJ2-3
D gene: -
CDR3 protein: CASSYSAGRTDTQYF
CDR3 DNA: TGTGCCAGCAGTTACTCGGCGGGGCGCACAGATACGCAGTATTTT

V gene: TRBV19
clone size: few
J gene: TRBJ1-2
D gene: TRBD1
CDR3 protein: CASTQGYRGQDYGYTF
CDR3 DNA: TGTGCCAGTACCCAAGGATACAGGGGGCAGGACTATGGCTACACCTTC

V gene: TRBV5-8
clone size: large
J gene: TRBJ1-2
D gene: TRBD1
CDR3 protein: CASSFRTGDAGYTF
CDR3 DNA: TGTGCCAGCAGCTTCCGTACAGGGGACGCTGGCTACACCTTC

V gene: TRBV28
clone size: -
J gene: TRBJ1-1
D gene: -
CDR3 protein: CASSLRGSARGIGEAFF
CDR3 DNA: TGTGCCAGCAGTTTACGGGGATCGGCGAGGGGGATCGGTGAAGCTTTCTTT

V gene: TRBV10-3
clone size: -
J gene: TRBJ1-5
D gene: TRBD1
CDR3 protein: CAISLTGGNQPQHF
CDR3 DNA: TGTGCCATCAGTTTGACAGGGGGCAATCAGCCCCAGCATTTT

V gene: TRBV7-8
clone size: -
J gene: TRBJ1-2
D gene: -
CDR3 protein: CASSLNGNYGYTF
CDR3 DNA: TGTGCCAGCAGCTTAAATGGGAACTATGGCTACACCTTC